Each of the 10 T cell receptor beta chains below was sequenced from the same sample in a study of shared clonotypes between healthy human individuals. The data were produced by immunoSEQ multiplex PCR, yet TCRdb's version contains in-frame clones alone and is incomplete. The data contain over a million clones, around three quarters of them singletons. The source material was memory CD4+ T cells from PBMCs. As for subset: CD45RA-negative fraction. The source of these receptors is a man younger than 30 in good health. Some clones in this sample may be carry-over from other donors' samples.

The rearrangement joins TRBV18 to TRBJ1-2; 11 bases match TRBD1. Trimming cost V 0 bases and J 0 bases; bases outside gene matches: 6. This CDR3 is built from 18 residues. Germline CDR1 and CDR2: KGHSH and LQKENI. The CDR3 is CASSPPDRGRPSNYGYTF. The CDR3 DNA sequence: TGTGCCAGCTCACCACCGGACAGGGGGCGGCCCTCTAACTATGGCTACACCTTC.

The rearrangement uses TRBV28 and TRBJ1-2; D is undetermined. Trimming removed 2 bases at V and 4 bases at J, with 5 bases between. The germline CDR1 and CDR2 sequences are MDHEN and SYDVKM. This CDR3 has 12 amino acids. In DNA, the CDR3 is TGTGCCAGCAGTTTACACGCCTATGGCTACACCTTC. As protein: CASSLHAYGYTF.

The table lists this clone with many counts. CDR3 bases: TGTGCCTGGGCGCAGGTCGGCACTGAAGCTTTCTTT. Translation: CAWAQVGTEAFF. J is TRBJ1-1 and V is TRBV30; D unresolved. V lost 5 bases, J lost 4 bases, and 11 bases lay in between. CDR1 and CDR2 (germline): GTSNPN, SVGIG (reference sequence). The CDR3 spans 12 residues.

This chain connects TRBV6-6 to TRBJ2-7, with 10 bases identical to TRBD2. Unmatched junction bases numbered 7, after V lost 2 bases and J lost 6 bases. Germline-derived CDR1 and CDR2 are MNHNY and SVGAGI (reference sequence). This CDR3 is built from 15 residues. CDR3 amino acids: CASSYIGLAGAEQYF. DNA of the CDR3: TGTGCCAGCAGTTACATTGGGCTAGCGGGAGCCGAGCAGTACTTC.

This clone was observed a few times. The CDR3 protein is CASSVAISNTEAFF. The CDR3 DNA sequence: TGTGCCAGCAGCGTAGCTATATCGAACACTGAAGCTTTCTTT. The V gene is TRBV9, the J gene TRBJ1-1, with D unresolved. V lost 0 bases and J 1 base, leaving 7 bases between the germline ends. The CDR3 is 14 amino acids. The germline gives CDR1 SGDLS, CDR2 YYNGEE.

This clone was recorded only once. V usage is TRBV7-8 and J usage is TRBJ2-7, with D uncertain. Trimming cost V 0 bases and J 6 bases, with 15 bases left between them. Germline V gene lookup returns CDR1 SGHVS and CDR2 FQNEAQ. CDR3 size: 15 residues. CDR3 amino acids: CASSLAFTYSVEQYF. In DNA, the CDR3 is TGTGCCAGCAGCTTAGCTTTCACTTACTCCGTCGAGCAGTACTTC.

V usage is TRBV28 and J usage is TRBJ2-5; a possible D gene is TRBD2 (6 bases). The CDR3 contains 16 residues. Looked up from germline, CDR1 is MDHEN and CDR2 is SYDVKM. Trimming removed 7 bases from V and 4 bases from J, with 22 bases in between. The CDR3 reads CASMTRWGDGPETQYF. The CDR3 coding sequence is TGTGCCAGCATGACACGGTGGGGGGATGGCCCAGAGACCCAGTACTTC.

The chain combines TRBV6-1 with TRBJ1-2, with a weak D call TRBD1 (5 bases). V gave up 5 bases and J gave up 4 bases, with 8 bases separating them. CDR3 length: 12 residues. CDR1 is MNHNS and CDR2 is SASEGT in the germline V gene. This CDR3 is CASSRQTYGYTF. CDR3 bases: TGTGCCAGCAGTCGACAGACCTATGGCTACACCTTC.

The rearrangement joins TRBV9 to TRBJ1-1, with D possibly matching TRBD1 (5 bases). Trimming removed 4 bases from V and 2 bases from J, with 12 bases in between. Germline loops: CDR1 SGDLS, CDR2 YYNGEE. The CDR3 extends over 14 amino acids. The DNA for the CDR3 is TGTGCCAGCAGCACCCGGGACCGAAACACTGAAGCTTTCTTT. Its protein product is CASSTRDRNTEAFF.

The rearrangement links TRBV10-2 to TRBJ1-4; TRBD1 matches 7 bases. This CDR3 contains 16 residues. V dropped 6 bases and J dropped 1; count of bases not matched to a gene: 8. The V gene's germline CDR1 is WSHSY and CDR2 SAAADI. The CDR3 DNA sequence: TGCGCCAGCAGGGAAGGGACAGCCAGAACTAATGAAAAACTGTTTTTT. Amino acid sequence: CASREGTARTNEKLFF.